The entry below gives a single T cell receptor beta chain sequence along with its context. This entry belongs to a study of blood T cell repertoires in COVID-19. Study summary: Collection of acute and convalescent COVID-19 samples took place in the United States, Italy and Spain. The cDNA or gDNA used as material had been derived from T cells, B-cell-depleted T cells, or PBMCs.

As handled by the study authors: Reference gene primer amplification gave estimated nucleated cell counts. TCRdb keeps only in-frame clones here, not all; method: immunoSEQ multiplex PCR. V and J calls and clone size follow that table, whereas D and trimming were derived from the DNA. The table has approximately 210,000 clones, just over 85% seen once. The CDR3 sequence is 13 residues long. CDR1 is WSHSY, CDR2 SAAADI, per germline. V lost 4 bases and J lost 5; bases outside the gene matches: 2. The chain employs TRBV10-2 and TRBJ1-5; TRBD1 matches at 7 bases. This TCR was recovered from a man in his late teens or twenties with active or convalescent COVID-19. The sample taken for sequencing was peripheral blood. The CDR3 spells CASSGRGDQPQHF. CDR3 nucleotides: TGCGCCAGCAGTGGCAGGGGGGATCAGCCCCAGCATTTT.